The clone carrying this T cell receptor beta chain has a handful of counts. The antigen is unknown. This sample was included in a study of response to subunit inactivated influenza vaccine. Study results and caveats: T cells newly recruited by each seasonal influenza vaccination are few, the authors suggested.

This CDR3 has 15 residues. The V segment lost 4 bases and the J segment 3 bases; nucleotides outside the gene matches: 7. Germline V gene data show CDR1 as SGHRS and CDR2 as YFSETQ. TCRdb fed the RT-PCR reads into MiXCR, producing one record per CDR3 protein. The table has under 950,000 distinct CDR3 sequences, approximately 22% seen once; the top ten hold around 9.6%. The TCR sequence derives from a man aged 45-65 years who received an inactivated influenza vaccine. The sequences come from PBMCs from blood, collected around 5 days after vaccination. The chain couples TRBV5-1 to TRBJ2-3, with TRBD1 matching over 8 bases. CDR3 protein: CASSAQGAHTDTQYF. CDR3 nucleotide sequence: TGCGCCAGCAGCGCCCAGGGGGCGCATACAGATACGCAGTATTTT. Complete variable domain (other parts from reference TRBV5-1 and TRBJ2-3): KAGVTQTPRYLIKTRGQQVTLSCSPISGHRSVSWYQQTPGQGLQFLFEYFSETQRNKGNFPGRFSGRQFSNSRSEMNVSTLELGDSALYLCASSAQGAHTDTQYFGPGTRLTVL.